These T cell receptor beta chains were read from a single sample in a study of blood T cell repertoires in COVID-19. The assay was immunoSEQ multiplex PCR, and TCRdb's table has in-frame clones only and misses some. Of around 30,000 clones listed, about 74% are singletons. Sequenced sample: peripheral blood. The receptors here all came from a human donor in a cohort sampled during active COVID-19. The CDR3 runs from the conserved cysteine through the conserved F or W. D genes are given only for firm matches. The size entry is marked missing in some rows and otherwise reads once, few, many or a size class.

D gene	clone size	V gene	J gene	CDR3 protein	CDR3 DNA
NA	NA	TRBV6-5	TRBJ1-2	CASKRENRRDGYTF	TGTGCCAGCAAGAGGGAGAATAGGAGAGATGGCTACACCTTC
TRBD1	once	TRBV6-6	TRBJ2-7	CASSYSNRGREQYF	TGTGCCAGCAGTTACTCGAACAGGGGGCGCGAGCAGTACTTC
NA	many	TRBV28	TRBJ1-5	CASRFVAKDQPQHF	TGTGCCAGCAGATTCGTAGCTAAAGATCAGCCCCAGCATTTT
TRBD2	few	TRBV7-2	TRBJ2-1	CASSPQTGRKNEQFF	TGTGCCAGCAGCCCCCAAACCGGGAGGAAGAATGAGCAGTTCTTC
NA	NA	TRBV6-2/TRBV6-3	TRBJ2-5	CASSPYLETQYF	TGTGCCAGCAGTCCGTATTTGGAGACCCAGTACTTC
TRBD1	NA	TRBV7-9	TRBJ2-7	CASSSRDSSYEQYF	TGTGCCAGCAGCTCTCGGGACAGCTCCTACGAGCAGTACTTC
TRBD1	NA	TRBV7-6	TRBJ2-3	CASSRQGIAEDTQYF	TGTGCCAGCAGCAGACAGGGGATCGCCGAAGATACGCAGTATTTT
TRBD2	NA	TRBV4-3	TRBJ2-1	CASSRRRAGVSDEQFF	TGCGCCAGCAGCCGCCGCCGAGCGGGAGTGTCGGATGAGCAGTTCTTC
TRBD2	NA	TRBV9	TRBJ2-3	CASSVGASGSTDTQYF	TGTGCCAGCAGCGTAGGGGCTAGCGGAAGCACAGATACGCAGTATTTT
TRBD2	NA	TRBV5-4	TRBJ2-3	CASSLSGGAVYF	TGTGCCAGCAGCTTGAGCGGGGGGGCGGTGTATTTT
NA	NA	TRBV11-1	TRBJ2-2	CASSLDWQVTGELFF	TGTGCCAGCAGCTTAGATTGGCAAGTCACCGGGGAGCTGTTTTTT
NA	NA	TRBV27	TRBJ1-1	CASGRDLPSATEAFF	TGTGCCAGCGGCCGGGATCTACCTTCGGCCACTGAAGCTTTCTTT
TRBD2	NA	TRBV5-4	TRBJ2-1	CASSLGRGGSSNEQFF	TGTGCCAGCAGCTTAGGTCGGGGGGGGTCTTCCAATGAGCAGTTCTTC
TRBD2	NA	TRBV5-4	TRBJ2-5	CASSGGGALFGTQYF	TGTGCCAGCAGCGGCGGGGGGGCCCTTTTCGGGACCCAGTACTTC
NA	NA	TRBV6-5	TRBJ1-1	CASCNPGGDTEAFF	TGTGCCAGCTGTAACCCGGGGGGGGACACTGAAGCTTTCTTT
TRBD1	NA	TRBV10-3	TRBJ2-1	CAISESNRQGGDEQFF	TGTGCCATCAGTGAGTCGAATAGACAGGGGGGTGATGAGCAGTTCTTC
TRBD2	NA	TRBV10-2	TRBJ2-1	CASRTSGGIYNEQFF	TGCGCCAGCAGGACTAGCGGGGGTATCTACAATGAGCAGTTCTTC
TRBD2	NA	TRBV7-6	TRBJ2-3	CASSSSGSGADTQYF	TGTGCCAGCAGCTCGAGCGGGAGCGGCGCAGATACGCAGTATTTT
NA	NA	TRBV7-8	TRBJ2-1	CASSLAARDEQFF	TGTGCCAGCAGCTTAGCGGCCAGGGATGAGCAGTTCTTC
NA	NA	TRBV24-1	TRBJ2-7	CATSETGTYEQYF	TGTGCCACCAGTGAGACGGGGACCTACGAGCAGTACTTC
NA	few	TRBV28	TRBJ1-2	CASFPDRSYGYTF	TGTGCCAGCTTCCCCGACAGGTCCTATGGCTACACCTTC
TRBD1	NA	TRBV12-3/TRBV12-4	TRBJ2-7	CASSWRTGGEQYF	TGTGCCAGCAGTTGGAGGACAGGAGGCGAGCAGTACTTC
NA	once	TRBV10-3	TRBJ1-5	CAISGAASNQPQHF	TGTGCCATCAGCGGAGCGGCGAGCAATCAGCCCCAGCATTTT
NA	NA	TRBV12-3/TRBV12-4	TRBJ1-5	CASSFEFGQPQHF	TGTGCCAGCAGTTTCGAGTTTGGTCAGCCCCAGCATTTT
NA	NA	TRBV19	TRBJ2-4	CASSSPLGRGPGDIQYF	TGTGCCAGTAGTTCCCCCCTAGGCAGGGGACCTGGGGACATTCAGTACTTC
TRBD1	NA	TRBV28	TRBJ1-5	CASRTWDRSYSNQPQHF	TGTGCCAGCAGGACATGGGACAGGTCATATAGCAATCAGCCCCAGCATTTT
TRBD1	NA	TRBV15	TRBJ2-7	CATSSGWTGPYEQYF	TGTGCCACCAGCAGCGGCTGGACAGGGCCCTACGAGCAGTACTTC
NA	NA	TRBV6-5	TRBJ1-1	CASRTVSNTEAFF	TGTGCCAGCCGGACAGTGAGCAACACTGAAGCTTTCTTT
NA	NA	TRBV2	TRBJ2-7	CASKHSGVEQYF	TGTGCCAGCAAACACTCGGGGGTCGAGCAGTACTTC
TRBD1	NA	TRBV18	TRBJ2-2	CASSPKTGADTGELFF	TGTGCCAGCTCACCGAAAACAGGGGCCGACACCGGGGAGCTGTTTTTT
NA	NA	TRBV11-3	TRBJ2-3	CASSKDGAGSTDTQYF	TGTGCCAGCAGCAAAGACGGGGCGGGATCAACAGATACGCAGTATTTT
NA	NA	TRBV9	TRBJ1-6	CASSVGTVSRPNSPLHF	TGTGCCAGCAGCGTAGGGACAGTTTCTAGGCCGAATTCACCCCTCCACTTT
NA	few	TRBV3-1/TRBV3-2	TRBJ2-1	CASSQADTSRFF	TGTGCCAGCAGCCAAGCGGACACATCCCGGTTCTTC
TRBD2	NA	TRBV5-4	TRBJ2-7	CASSGGLAGSSYEQYF	TGTGCCAGCAGCGGGGGGCTAGCGGGGAGCTCCTACGAGCAGTACTTC
TRBD1	NA	TRBV11-3	TRBJ1-1	CASSFGRGPSAEAFF	TGTGCCAGCAGCTTCGGCAGGGGGCCGTCGGCTGAAGCTTTCTTT
TRBD1	NA	TRBV28	TRBJ2-7	CASSPVLGRDRSYEQYF	TGTGCCAGCAGCCCAGTTTTGGGTCGGGACAGATCCTACGAGCAGTACTTC
TRBD1	few	TRBV11-2	TRBJ1-2	CASSPLGTGKYGYTF	TGTGCCAGCAGCCCCTTGGGGACAGGGAAGTATGGCTACACCTTC
TRBD2	NA	TRBV10-2	TRBJ2-1	CASSDAAGEQFF	TGCGCCAGCAGCGACGCAGCGGGGGAGCAGTTCTTC
NA	NA	TRBV19	TRBJ1-1	CASEEGLWAFF	TGTGCCAGTGAAGAAGGACTTTGGGCTTTCTTT
TRBD2	NA	TRBV19	TRBJ2-1	CASSMKGTSGTNEQFF	TGTGCCAGTAGTATGAAGGGGACTAGCGGGACAAATGAGCAGTTCTTC
NA	NA	TRBV2	TRBJ1-2	CASSVDLRGDGYTF	TGTGCCAGCAGTGTCGACCTCAGGGGTGATGGCTACACCTTC
NA	few	TRBV11-2	TRBJ1-1	CAATRWRAMETEAFF	TGTGCCGCCACCCGGTGGAGGGCGATGGAGACTGAAGCTTTCTTT
TRBD1	NA	TRBV19	TRBJ1-2	CASSKEWGQIYGYTF	TGTGCCAGTAGTAAGGAATGGGGACAGATCTATGGCTACACCTTC
NA	NA	TRBV5-1	TRBJ1-2	CASSSPEATYGYTF	TGCGCCAGCAGTTCCCCCGAGGCGACCTATGGCTACACCTTC
NA	once	TRBV29-1	TRBJ2-3	CSVGGTYTDTQYF	TGCAGCGTTGGGGGGACTTACACAGATACGCAGTATTTT
NA	few	TRBV19	TRBJ2-6	CASSILGGSIWANVLTF	TGTGCCAGTAGTATCTTAGGCGGGTCGATATGGGCCAACGTCCTGACTTTC
NA	few	TRBV24-1	TRBJ2-7	CATSRGGRVTYEQYF	TGTGCCACCAGTCGGGGAGGCAGAGTCACCTACGAGCAGTACTTC
NA	once	TRBV4-1	TRBJ1-4	CASSYQTGSNEKLFF	TGCGCCAGCAGCTATCAGACAGGCAGTAATGAAAAACTGTTTTTT
NA	once	TRBV29-1	TRBJ2-5	CSVEPRLREETQYF	TGCAGCGTTGAACCTCGACTGAGAGAAGAGACCCAGTACTTC
TRBD1	NA	TRBV4-1	TRBJ2-1	CASSVTTGAHEQFF	TGCGCCAGCAGCGTTACTACAGGGGCCCATGAGCAGTTCTTC
NA	NA	TRBV2	TRBJ2-2	CASNQALNTGELFF	TGTGCCAGCAATCAGGCCCTGAACACCGGGGAGCTGTTTTTT
NA	NA	TRBV5-1	TRBJ2-5	CASSLRAAGTQYF	TGCGCCAGCAGCTTGCGGGCGGCGGGGACCCAGTACTTC
NA	NA	TRBV18	TRBJ1-1	CASSPGGLMNTEAFF	TGTGCCAGCTCACCAGGCGGACTGATGAACACTGAAGCTTTCTTT
NA	NA	TRBV18	TRBJ1-2	CASSPTTEGTSYGYTF	TGTGCCAGCTCACCGACGACAGAGGGGACATCCTATGGCTACACCTTC
TRBD1	NA	TRBV6-5	TRBJ1-2	CASRKGGQSYGYTF	TGTGCCAGCAGAAAAGGGGGACAGAGCTATGGCTACACCTTC
NA	NA	TRBV3-1/TRBV3-2	TRBJ2-7	CASSQEKGGDYEQYF	TGTGCCAGCAGCCAAGAGAAGGGGGGGGACTACGAGCAGTACTTC
TRBD2	NA	TRBV7-2	TRBJ2-2	CASSLAVASGGATGELFF	TGTGCCAGCAGCTTAGCGGTCGCTAGCGGAGGAGCCACCGGGGAGCTGTTTTTT
TRBD2	few	TRBV4-1	TRBJ2-7	CASSQTLAEKSREQYF	TGCGCCAGCAGCCAAACCCTAGCGGAGAAGTCTCGTGAGCAGTACTTC
TRBD2	NA	TRBV10-3	TRBJ2-7	CAISRGDYEQYF	TGTGCCATCAGTCGGGGGGACTACGAGCAGTACTTC